The clone carrying this T cell receptor beta chain occurred many times. Next came a second PCR, run for about 7 to 12 cycles, which used a sample-barcoded 5' primer along with a J-beta primer mix. MiXCR, run by TCRdb on the 5' RACE reads, gives a single entry per CDR3 protein. The sample has about 1,800,000 distinct CDR3 sequences, under 30% seen once. CDR1 and CDR2 (germline): DFQATT, SNEGSKA (reference sequence). This CDR3 comprises 12 residues. The V gene end was trimmed by 6 bases and the J gene end by 6 bases; junction bases not matched to a gene: 3. The sample comes from a study of blood T cells in healthy people across ages.

The chain uses TRBV20-1 and TRBJ1-2, with TRBD1 identical over 11 bases. Sequenced sample: blood. The source is a woman in her thirties in good health. The CDR3 DNA reads TGCAGTGCCGGGACAGGGGGTAATGGCTACACCTTC. Translated, it gives CSAGTGGNGYTF.